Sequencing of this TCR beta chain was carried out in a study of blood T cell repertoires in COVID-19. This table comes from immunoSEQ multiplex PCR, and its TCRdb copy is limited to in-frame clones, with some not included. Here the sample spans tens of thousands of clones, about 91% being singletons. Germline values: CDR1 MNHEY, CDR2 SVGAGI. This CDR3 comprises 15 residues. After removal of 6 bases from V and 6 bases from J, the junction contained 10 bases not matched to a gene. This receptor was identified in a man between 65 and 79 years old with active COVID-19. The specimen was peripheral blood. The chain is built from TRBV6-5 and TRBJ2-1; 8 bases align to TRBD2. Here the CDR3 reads CASSPRSGGTNEQFF. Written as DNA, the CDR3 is TGTGCCAGCAGCCCCCGAAGCGGGGGAACCAATGAGCAGTTCTTC.